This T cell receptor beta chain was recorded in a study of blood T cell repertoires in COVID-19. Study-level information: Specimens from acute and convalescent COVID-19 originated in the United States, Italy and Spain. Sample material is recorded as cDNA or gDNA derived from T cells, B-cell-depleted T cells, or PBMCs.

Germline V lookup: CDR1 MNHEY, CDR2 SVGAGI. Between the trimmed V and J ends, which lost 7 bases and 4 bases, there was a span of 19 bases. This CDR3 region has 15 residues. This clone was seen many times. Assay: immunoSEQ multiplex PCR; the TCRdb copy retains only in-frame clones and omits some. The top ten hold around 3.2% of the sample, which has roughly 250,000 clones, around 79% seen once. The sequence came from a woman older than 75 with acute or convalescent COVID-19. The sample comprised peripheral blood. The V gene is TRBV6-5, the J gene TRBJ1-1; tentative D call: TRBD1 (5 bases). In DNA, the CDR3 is TGTGCCAGCACCATAGGGGTGGCTACAGGCACTGAAGCTTTCTTT. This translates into CASTIGVATGTEAFF.